This T cell receptor beta chain is drawn from a study of Ad26.COV2.S vaccination and SARS-CoV-2 variants (dated by TCRdb to the early 2020s). Turning to the overall study: Vaccine-arm donors came from COV1001, a multicentre, randomized, double-blind, placebo-controlled phase I-IIa trial of Ad26.COV2.S in healthy adults. Dosing of Ad26.COV2.S was intramuscular, at either 5x10^10 or 1x10^11 viral particles, delivered as one shot or as two shots spaced 56 days apart. Sequencing of the TCRbeta repertoire served to evaluate the specificity and breadth of SARS-CoV-2-reactive T cell receptors following Ad26.COV2.S vaccination. A total of 32 samples were included in the TCR-sequenced set, comprising around 20 Ad26.COV2.S vaccine recipients, 5 placebo recipients and 8 SARS-CoV-2 convalescent individuals. Trial participants were randomized into five groups of five, in which low-dose or high-dose Ad26.COV2.S was given once or twice, or placebo was given on both occasions. Blinding of investigators to trial group allocation was maintained during experiments and outcome assessment.

The immunoSEQ Assay was the method used to sequence TCRbeta CDR3 regions. After extraction, genomic DNA underwent amplification by bias-controlled multiplex PCR, followed by high-throughput sequencing. Per the authors' processing: To quantify the absolute abundance of every unique TCRbeta CDR3 region, sequences were collapsed and filtered. Usable DNA was measured by amplifying reference genes present in all nucleated cells, and TCRbeta template counts were normalized to that usable DNA to estimate T cell fraction. Repertoire TCRs were annotated as SARS-CoV-2-specific when V gene, CDR3 amino acid sequence and J gene were exactly matched to a known reactive TCR set. The reference SARS-CoV-2 TCR set was derived from MIRA and filtered for enrichment in COVID-19-positive ImmuneCODE repertoires, a step that removed public or cross-reactive TCRs. Using the MIRA antigens, annotated TCRs were further analysed by specific ORF or by position within an ORF. Breadth was defined as the number of annotated unique rearrangements divided by the total number of unique productive rearrangements, and depth was defined as the summed frequency of the annotated unique rearrangements. Two-sided Wilcoxon rank-sum tests were applied when comparing TCR breadth between groups. Entries here come from immuneACCESS through TCRdb and include only in-frame sequences with V and J called. Some clones fail to appear in such tables; in the studies checked, an unresolved V gene covers under half of the shortfall, and the cause of the remainder is unknown. V and J calls and clone size follow that table, whereas D and trimming were derived from the DNA. Counted in this sample were fewer than 400,000 clones; around four fifths of them appeared once. Under 2.5% of the sample is held by the ten biggest clonotypes.

Comments on this clone: It lacks a known antigen. No base quality information exists; no much larger clone differs at one position.

Sample treatment or condition, as interpreted from the label and publication: roughly 18 received Ad26.COV2.S at low or high dose, single or two shots; 5 received placebo; per-sample allocation not given. For vaccine and placebo recipients, repertoires were sequenced using samples collected on day 63 after the first injection. Cohort 1b enrolled 25 or so adults aged 18-55 years at a single site in Boston, USA, between 29 July and 7 August 2020. Ad26.COV2.S consisted of a replication-incompetent adenovirus type 26 vector by which a prefusion-stabilized SARS-CoV-2 spike protein from the original Wuhan strain was expressed. Broader findings and caveats from the paper: After vaccination, spike-specific CD8+ and CD4+ T cell responses were reported to show substantial breadth. Compared with placebo recipients, Ad26.COV2.S recipients showed higher spike-specific TCR breadth (P = 0.0014). The study was not powered for comparison of responses between vaccine doses or regimens. Vaccine and placebo recipients had comparable non-spike TCR breadth, which fits with the vaccine containing only spike. It was noted by the authors that total T cell responses may have been underestimated by the TCR breadth and depth analyses.

The TCR sequence derives from a person aged 18-60 years who received the Ad26.COV2.S COVID-19 vaccine or a placebo. The sample here was peripheral blood, taken in a trial of Ad26.COV2.S vaccine versus placebo.

The CDR3 protein sequence reads: CASSQGGQGRGYEQYF. The base sequence is TGTGCCAGCAGCCAAGGGGGACAGGGCAGGGGTTACGAGCAGTACTTC. This chain joins TRBV4-2 to TRBJ2-7, and 9 junctional nucleotides match TRBD1. The CDR3 numbers 16 residues from cysteine through phenylalanine. Only CDR3 DNA remains: 48 bases, in frame from the first base. CDR1 LGHNA and CDR2 YNFKEQ were looked up in the germline V gene. Germline trimming amounts to 1 base on V and 4 bases on J, with 8 as the count of junction bases outside the gene matches.